The clone carrying this TCR beta chain has ten or more counts. The sample is drawn from a study of human T cells and chemical hapten exposure. Study-level background: Skin on the upper inner arm, approximately 2 cm by approximately 2 cm in size, was sensitized with 2% DPC.

Germline-derived CDR1 and CDR2 are LGHDT and YNNKEL (reference sequence). The ends were cut back, 4 bases at V and 10 bases at J, with 11 bases in the middle. The CDR3 length is 13 residues. Individual cDNA molecules received unique molecular identifiers in the library. TCRdb passed the RACE reads through MiXCR, listing each CDR3 protein once. The table has around 80,000 distinct CDR3 sequences, less than 8% seen once. The time point: patch test 2, 6 weeks after DPC sensitization. The treatment: therapeutic diphenylcyclopropenone sensitization with weekly scalp DPC. Patients had alopecia, were aged 18 to 70, and were not pregnant. The starting material, unfractionated whole blood, was used for total RNA extraction.

This chain connects TRBV3-1 to TRBJ1-6; D gene uncertain. The sequencing used whole blood, collected in connection with sensitization to the hapten diphenylcyclopropenone (DPC). The sequence was obtained from a woman in her twenties or thirties with alopecia areata. Some clones in this sample may be carry-over from other donors' samples. Written as DNA, the CDR3 is TGTGCCAGCAGCCCCGGAGCTGGGTCACCCCTCCACTTT. Translating gives CASSPGAGSPLHF.